These 9 T cell receptor beta chains came from one sample sequenced in a study of Ad26.COV2.S vaccination and SARS-CoV-2 variants. Sequenced by immunoSEQ multiplex PCR; TCRdb stores in-frame clones only, minus some. Of about 140,000 clones listed, just over 85% are singletons. The specimen was peripheral blood, collected after recovery from COVID-19. The receptors stem from a human donor who had recovered from COVID-19.

The chain couples TRBV15 to TRBJ1-3; D call uncertain. V lost 9 bases, J lost 1 base, and 7 bases lay in between. Germline V lookup: CDR1 LNHNV, CDR2 YYDKDF (reference sequence). This CDR3 is 12 amino acids long. This CDR3 is CATPRSGNTIYF. CDR3 coding DNA: TGTGCCACTCCAAGGTCTGGAAACACCATATATTTT.

This chain connects TRBV5-1 to TRBJ1-4; no firm D call. The CDR3 runs 14 residues. The V gene lost 2 bases and the J gene lost 6 bases, with 11 bases spanning the gap. Germline V gene sequence: CDR1 SGHRS, CDR2 YFSETQ. CDR3 protein: CASSFGSGYEKLFF. CDR3 nucleotide sequence: TGCGCCAGCAGCTTCGGGTCGGGGTATGAAAAACTGTTTTTT.

V usage is TRBV5-1 and J usage is TRBJ2-2, with a tentative D call TRBD1 (6 bases). Trimming cost V 7 bases and J 4 bases, with 14 bases left between them. The CDR3 extends over 14 amino acids. CDR1 SGHRS and CDR2 YFSETQ come from the germline V gene. CDR3 amino acids: CASQDTGPTGELFF. For the CDR3, the DNA is TGCGCCAGCCAGGATACAGGGCCCACCGGGGAGCTGTTTTTT.

The rearrangement links TRBV7-2 to TRBJ1-1, with D possibly TRBD1 on 6 matching bases. The ends were cut back, 4 bases at V and 0 bases at J, with 15 bases in the middle. The CDR3 is 16 amino acids. The germline CDR1 and CDR2 sequences are SGHTA and FQGNSA. The CDR3 DNA sequence: TGTGCCAGCAGCTCGAGGGGGACGACCCTGAACACTGAAGCTTTCTTT. Translation: CASSSRGTTLNTEAFF.

V is TRBV6-2 or TRBV6-3 and J is TRBJ2-7; 9 bases fit TRBD1. This CDR3 is built from 15 residues. The V segment lost 2 bases and the J segment 3 bases; nucleotides outside the gene matches: 5. Germline-derived CDR1 and CDR2 are MNHEY and SVGEGT. The CDR3 DNA reads TGTGCCAGCAGTTACCCCGGGACAGGGTACTACGAGCAGTACTTC. This sequence encodes CASSYPGTGYYEQYF.

This clone was seen more than once but under ten times. The gene calls are TRBV11-2 and TRBJ1-6, with D possibly matching TRBD1 (5 bases). Germline CDR1 reads SGHAT; CDR2 reads FQNNGV. Between the trimmed V and J ends, which lost 2 bases and 6 bases, there was a span of 14 bases. CDR3 length equals 16 residues. The CDR3 coding sequence is TGTGCCAGCAGCTTAATCTACACAGGCGGTAATTCACCCCTCCACTTT. Amino acids: CASSLIYTGGNSPLHF.

The V and J genes are TRBV5-1 and TRBJ2-1; 13 nucleotides agree with TRBD2. Looked up from germline, CDR1 is SGHRS and CDR2 is YFSETQ. The junction had 3 bases not matched to a gene; V was cut back by 3 bases and J by 6 bases. This CDR3 spans 15 amino acids. The CDR3 coding sequence is TGCGCCAGCAGCTCGGGACTAGCGGGGAGCAATGAGCAGTTCTTC. As protein: CASSSGLAGSNEQFF.

The rearrangement links TRBV3-1 (or the pseudogene TRBV3-2) to TRBJ2-7; 9 bases line up with TRBD1. From germline, CDR1 is LGHDT and CDR2 YNNKEL (reference sequence). The length of the CDR3 is 14 residues. J gave up 5 bases and V 4 bases, and 6 bases lay outside the gene matches. CDR3 nucleotides: TGTGCCAGCAGCCGGACAGGGGAGAGGGACGAGCAGTACTTC. Amino acid sequence: CASSRTGERDEQYF.

The chain joins TRBV28 to TRBJ2-7; a weak D match, TRBD1 (5 bases). V gave up 4 bases and J gave up 2 bases, with 12 bases separating them. This CDR3 spans 14 amino acids. CDR1 and CDR2 from the germline V gene are MDHEN and SYDVKM. In nucleotides, the CDR3 is TGTGCCAGCAGTTCGGCAGGGTACGCCTACGAGCAGTACTTC. Translation gives CASSSAGYAYEQYF. Full variable domain (missing parts from reference TRBV28 and TRBJ2-7): DVKVTQSSRYLVKRTGEKVFLECVQDMDHENMFWYRQDPGLGLRLIYFSYDVKMKEKGDIPEGYSVSREKKERFSLILESASTNQTSMYLCASSSAGYAYEQYFGPGTRLTVT.